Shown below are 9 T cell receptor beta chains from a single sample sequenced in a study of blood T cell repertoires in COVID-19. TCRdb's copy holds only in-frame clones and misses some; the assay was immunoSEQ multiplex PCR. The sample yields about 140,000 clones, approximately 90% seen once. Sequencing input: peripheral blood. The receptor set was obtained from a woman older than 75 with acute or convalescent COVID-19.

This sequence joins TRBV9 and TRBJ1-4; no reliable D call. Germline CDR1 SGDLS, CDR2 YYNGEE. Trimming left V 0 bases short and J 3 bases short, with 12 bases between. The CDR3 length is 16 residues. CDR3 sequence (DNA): TGTGCCAGCAGCGTAGGGATCGGGAACGCTAATGAAAAACTGTTTTTT. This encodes CASSVGIGNANEKLFF. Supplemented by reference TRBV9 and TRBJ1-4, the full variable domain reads DSGVTQTPKHLITATGQRVTLRCSPRSGDLSVYWYQQSLDQGLQFLIQYYNGEERAKGNILERFSAQQFPDLHSELNLSSLELGDSALYFCASSVGIGNANEKLFFGSGTQLSVL.

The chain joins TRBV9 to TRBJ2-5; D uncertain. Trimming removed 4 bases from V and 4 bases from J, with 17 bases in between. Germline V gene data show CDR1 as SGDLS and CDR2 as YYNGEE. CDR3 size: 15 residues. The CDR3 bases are TGTGCCAGCAGCTCCCTCCAGGCAGGAAGAGAGACCCAGTACTTC. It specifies CASSSLQAGRETQYF.

The CDR3 region is CASQETYRAGYTF. The CDR3 DNA reads as TGTGCCAGCCAAGAAACTTACAGGGCTGGCTACACCTTC. This chain uses TRBV5-4 with TRBJ1-2; D might be TRBD1 (6 bases). Germline V gives CDR1 SGHNT, CDR2 YYREEE (reference sequence). This CDR3 comprises 13 residues. The V end was cut by 7 bases, the J end by 7 bases, with 17 bases between.

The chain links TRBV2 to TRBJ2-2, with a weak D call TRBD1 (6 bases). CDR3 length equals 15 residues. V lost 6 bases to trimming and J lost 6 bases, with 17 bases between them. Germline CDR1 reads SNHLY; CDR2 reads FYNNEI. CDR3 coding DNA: TGTGCCAGCAGAGCAAGAGACAGGTTCGCCGGGGAGCTGTTTTTT. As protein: CASRARDRFAGELFF. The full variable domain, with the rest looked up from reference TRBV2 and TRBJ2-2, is EPEVTQTPSHQVTQMGQEVILRCVPISNHLYFYWYRQILGQKVEFLVSFYNNEISEKSEIFDDQFSVERPDGSNFTLKIRSTKLEDSAMYFCASRARDRFAGELFFGEGSRLTVL.

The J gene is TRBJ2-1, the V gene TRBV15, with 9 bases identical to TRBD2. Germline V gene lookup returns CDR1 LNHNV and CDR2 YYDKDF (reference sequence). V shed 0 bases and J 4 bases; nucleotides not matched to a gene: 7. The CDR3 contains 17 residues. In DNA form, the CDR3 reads TGTGCCACCAGCAGAGAACGCGGGGGGGCCTGGTACAATGAGCAGTTCTTC. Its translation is CATSRERGGAWYNEQFF. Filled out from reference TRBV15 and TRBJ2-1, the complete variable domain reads DAMVIQNPRYQVTQFGKPVTLSCSQTLNHNVMYWYQQKSSQAPKLLFHYYDKDFNNEADTPDNFQSRRPNTSFCFLDIRSPGLGDTAMYLCATSRERGGAWYNEQFFGPGTRLTVL.

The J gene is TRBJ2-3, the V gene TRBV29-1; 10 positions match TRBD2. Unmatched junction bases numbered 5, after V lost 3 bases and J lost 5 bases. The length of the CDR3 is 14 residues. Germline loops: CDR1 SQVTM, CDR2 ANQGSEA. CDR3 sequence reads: CSVDPGTSEDTQYF. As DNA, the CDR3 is TGCAGCGTTGACCCCGGGACTAGCGAAGATACGCAGTATTTT.

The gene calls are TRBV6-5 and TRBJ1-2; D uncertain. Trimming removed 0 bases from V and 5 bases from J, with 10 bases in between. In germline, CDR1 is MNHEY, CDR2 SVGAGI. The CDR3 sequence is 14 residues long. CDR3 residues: CASSYSGGGYGYTF. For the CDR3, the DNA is TGTGCCAGCAGTTACTCAGGAGGAGGGTATGGCTACACCTTC.

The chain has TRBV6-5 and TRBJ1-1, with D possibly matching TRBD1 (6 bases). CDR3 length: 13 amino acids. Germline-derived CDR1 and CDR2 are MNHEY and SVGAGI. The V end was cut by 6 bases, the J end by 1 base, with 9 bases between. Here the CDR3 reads CASRLDRNTEAFF. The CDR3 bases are TGTGCCAGCAGATTGGACAGGAACACTGAAGCTTTCTTT.

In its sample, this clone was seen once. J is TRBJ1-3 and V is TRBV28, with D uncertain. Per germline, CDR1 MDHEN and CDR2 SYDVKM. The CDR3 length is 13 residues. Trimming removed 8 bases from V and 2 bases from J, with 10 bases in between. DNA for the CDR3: TGTGCCAGCGGGCCGTGGGCTGGAAACACCATATATTTT. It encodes CASGPWAGNTIYF.